This T cell receptor (beta chain) appears in the sequencing data of a study of cytomegalovirus exposure and HLA in healthy donors. PCR used 60 Vbeta primers and 13 Jbeta primers. Profiled with immunoSEQ multiplex PCR; TCRdb holds only in-frame clones, not every one. The table has under 200,000 clones, more than 60% seen once. Each of the donors was a healthy bone marrow donor. On this clone: Its antigen is unidentified.

The CDR3 is made up of 15 amino acids. Trimming took off 4 bases at V and 8 bases at J, with 18 bases between the two ends. Germline CDR1 is SGHDT and CDR2 is YYEEEE. General study results and limits: A previous analysis found most TCR beta V segments productive roughly 87% or roughly 30% of the time. Among the most significant clusters, several appeared linked to common viral pathogens in a later analysis.

The origin of this receptor is a female donor in good health and CMV-seronegative. The chain uses TRBV5-6 and TRBJ1-4; D remains ambiguous. The sequencing sample was made of PBMCs. CDR3 coding DNA: TGTGCCAGCAGCCCTGTCGGGTCGGCGGCGGAAAAACTGTTTTTT. Translating it yields CASSPVGSAAEKLFF.